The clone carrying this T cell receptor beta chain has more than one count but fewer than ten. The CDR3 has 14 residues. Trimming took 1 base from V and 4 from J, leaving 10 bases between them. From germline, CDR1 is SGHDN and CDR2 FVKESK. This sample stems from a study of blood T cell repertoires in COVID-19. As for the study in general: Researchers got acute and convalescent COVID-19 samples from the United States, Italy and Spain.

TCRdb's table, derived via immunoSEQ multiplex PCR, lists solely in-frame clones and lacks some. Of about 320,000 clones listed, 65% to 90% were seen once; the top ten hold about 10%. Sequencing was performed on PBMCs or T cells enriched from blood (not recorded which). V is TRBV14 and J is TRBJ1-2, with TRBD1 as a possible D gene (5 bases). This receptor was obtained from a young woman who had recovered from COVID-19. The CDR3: CASSQAGVGYGYTF. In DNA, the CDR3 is TGTGCCAGCAGCCAAGCGGGGGTGGGCTATGGCTACACCTTC. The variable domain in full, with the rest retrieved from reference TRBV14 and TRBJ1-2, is EAGVTQFPSHSVIEKGQTVTLRCDPISGHDNLYWYRRVMGKEIKFLLHFVKESKQDESGMPNNRFLAERTGGTYSTLKVQPAELEDSGVYFCASSQAGVGYGYTFGSGTRLTVV.